This entry lists 30 T cell receptor beta chains sequenced from one sample in a study of blood T cells in healthy people across ages. PCR was performed a second time for about 7 to 12 cycles using a sample-barcoded 5' primer and a J-beta primer mix. Each CDR3 protein gets one entry after TCRdb re-called the 5' RACE reads with MiXCR. The sample yields more than 650,000 distinct CDR3 sequences, 53% seen once. The sample comprised blood. The origin of the receptors is a man older than 75 in good health.

The V and J genes are TRBV18 and TRBJ2-7, with D unclear. This CDR3 has 12 amino acids. Germline values: CDR1 KGHSH, CDR2 LQKENI. V was pared by 3 bases and J by 10 bases, with 13 bases between. The CDR3 spells CASSPGSRIQYF. The CDR3 DNA sequence: TGTGCCAGCTCACCTGGTAGCAGAATCCAGTACTTC. Full variable domain (rest looked up from reference TRBV18 and TRBJ2-7): NAGVMQNPRHLVRRRGQEARLRCSPMKGHSHVYWYRQLPEEGLKFMVYLQKENIIDESGMPKERFSAEFPKEGPSILRIQQVVRGDSAAYFCASSPGSRIQYFGPGTRLTVT.

The J gene is TRBJ2-1, the V gene TRBV25-1, with TRBD1 as a possible D gene (6 bases). The CDR3 sequence is 14 residues long. CDR1 is MGHDK, CDR2 SYGVNS, per germline. V lost 4 bases and J lost 6, with 13 bases in between. The CDR3 here is CASSGVDRSNEQFF. CDR3 nucleotides: TGTGCCAGCAGTGGGGTAGACAGGAGCAATGAGCAGTTCTTC. Combining the CDR3 with reference TRBV25-1 and TRBJ2-1 gives the whole variable domain EADIYQTPRYLVIGTGKKITLECSQTMGHDKMYWYQQDPGMELHLIHYSYGVNSTEKGDLSSESTVSRIRTEHFPLTLESARPSHTSQYLCASSGVDRSNEQFFGPGTRLTVL.

This clonotype was recorded a few times. The CDR3 here is CSARELWGRTNTGELFF. As DNA, the CDR3 is TGCAGTGCTAGAGAATTATGGGGGAGGACGAACACCGGGGAGCTGTTTTTT. The chain employs TRBV20-1 and TRBJ2-2; D may be TRBD2 (6 bases). From germline, CDR1 is DFQATT and CDR2 SNEGSKA (reference sequence). The CDR3 contains 17 residues. V lost 0 bases and J lost 0, with 14 bases in between.

This sequence joins TRBV2 and TRBJ2-1, with 7 bases identical to TRBD1. CDR3 length: 15 amino acids. J lost 5 bases, V lost 6 bases, and 10 bases had no gene match. CDR1 and CDR2 from the germline V gene are SNHLY and FYNNEI. DNA of the CDR3: TGTGCCAGCAGCACGACAGGGACCTTTCACAATGAGCAGTTCTTC. It specifies CASSTTGTFHNEQFF.

The V gene is TRBV24-1, the J gene TRBJ2-1, with 8 positions matching TRBD2. CDR1 is KGHDR and CDR2 is SFDVKD in the germline V gene. J gave up 8 bases and V 2 bases, and 7 bases lay outside the gene matches. The CDR3 spans 15 residues. The CDR3 sequence: CATSDSGGTMYEQFF. The CDR3 bases are TGTGCCACCAGTGATTCGGGGGGGACAATGTATGAGCAGTTCTTC.

The chain has TRBV29-1 and TRBJ2-5, with 9 bases aligning to TRBD1. Germline CDR1 SQVTM, CDR2 ANQGSEA. The CDR3 sequence is 15 residues long. The J segment lost 3 bases and the V segment lost 0 bases, leaving 5 bases of the junction unmatched. This CDR3 is CSVEDGGQGKETQYF. CDR3 DNA sequence: TGCAGCGTTGAAGATGGGGGACAGGGAAAAGAGACCCAGTACTTC.

The chain employs TRBV7-9 and TRBJ2-7; 8 bases align to TRBD1. Unmatched junction bases numbered 7, after V lost 4 bases and J lost 5 bases. This CDR3 has 14 residues. Germline V gene data show CDR1 as SEHNR and CDR2 as FQNEAQ (reference sequence). CDR3 loop: CASSSPDRVNEQYF. In DNA form, the CDR3 reads TGTGCCAGCAGCTCGCCGGACAGGGTCAACGAGCAGTACTTC. Full variable domain (rest looked up from reference TRBV7-9 and TRBJ2-7): DTGVSQNPRHKITKRGQNVTFRCDPISEHNRLYWYRQTLGQGPEFLTYFQNEAQLEKSRLLSDRFSAERPKGSFSTLEIQRTEQGDSAMYLCASSSPDRVNEQYFGPGTRLTVT.

The chain recombines TRBV7-2 with TRBJ2-2; no definite D call. Trimming removed 3 bases from V and 4 bases from J, with 12 bases in between. The CDR3 spans 15 residues. CDR1 and CDR2 (germline): SGHTA, FQGNSA. The CDR3, as DNA: TGTGCCAGCAGCTTGTACACCTCGGGCACCGGGGAGCTGTTTTTT. This codes for CASSLYTSGTGELFF.

This clonotype was seen a handful of times. V and J are TRBV9 and TRBJ2-1; 9 nucleotides align to TRBD2. The CDR3 spans 16 residues. V lost 0 bases to trimming and J lost 7 bases; unmatched junction nucleotides: 8. In germline, CDR1 is SGDLS, CDR2 YYNGEE. The CDR3: CASSVGGLAGINEQFF. The CDR3 DNA reads as TGTGCCAGCAGCGTAGGAGGGCTAGCGGGAATTAATGAGCAGTTCTTC.

This clonotype was picked up many times. This rearrangement joins TRBV9 to TRBJ1-2, with D maybe TRBD1 (5 bases). Germline V gene sequence: CDR1 SGDLS, CDR2 YYNGEE. The CDR3 sequence is 14 residues long. The germline V and J ends were trimmed by 0 bases and 6 bases, with 12 bases remaining between them. This CDR3 is CASSVAAQGNGYTF. CDR3 nucleotides: TGTGCCAGCAGCGTAGCCGCCCAGGGTAATGGCTACACCTTC.

V gene TRBV14 combines with J gene TRBJ2-3; maybe TRBD1 (5 bases). Germline V CDR1 and CDR2: SGHDN, FVKESK. The V end lost 4 bases, the J end lost 4 bases, and 12 bases lay between the germline ends. This CDR3 is built from 14 residues. In DNA, the CDR3 is TGTGCCAGCAGCCTCAGGACATGGGCAGATACGCAGTATTTT. It specifies CASSLRTWADTQYF.

The V call is TRBV5-1, the J call TRBJ1-2; TRBD1 might be the D (6 bases). The germline gives CDR1 SGHRS, CDR2 YFSETQ. V was shortened by 2 bases and J by 4 bases, with 12 bases between the two germline ends. The CDR3 totals 14 residues. For the CDR3, the DNA is TGCGCCAGCAGCTTAGGGACACTGACCTATGGCTACACCTTC. Translated: CASSLGTLTYGYTF.

V is TRBV18 and J is TRBJ2-4; 9 bases agree with TRBD1. CDR3 size: 14 residues. With 6 bases clipped from V and 13 bases from J, the junction kept 13 bases outside the gene matches. Germline CDR1 is KGHSH and CDR2 is LQKENI. The CDR3 reads CASSQLDRGGEQYF. As DNA, the CDR3 is TGTGCCAGCTCCCAACTGGACAGGGGAGGGGAGCAGTACTTC. The whole variable domain, remainder taken from reference TRBV18 and TRBJ2-4, is NAGVMQNPRHLVRRRGQEARLRCSPMKGHSHVYWYRQLPEEGLKFMVYLQKENIIDESGMPKERFSAEFPKEGPSILRIQQVVRGDSAAYFCASSQLDRGGEQYFGAGTRLSVL.

Concerning this clonotype: Since a much larger clone is just one base distant, this may be a read error. The chain joins TRBV20-1 to TRBJ2-5; D may be TRBD1 (6 bases). This CDR3 is 14 amino acids long. CDR1 is DFQATT, CDR2 SNEGSKA, per germline (reference sequence). CDR3 sequence (DNA): TGCGGTGCTCCCCGACAGGCCAACATGGGGACCCAGTACTTC. Amino acid sequence: CGAPRQANMGTQYF.

This clonotype has only a few counts. V and J are TRBV4-2 and TRBJ2-3, with TRBD2 matching over 12 bases. Trimming took 1 base from V and 1 from J; bases not matched to a gene: 3. The CDR3 is made up of 17 amino acids. Germline-derived CDR1 and CDR2 are LGHNA and YNFKEQ. CDR3 bases: TGTGCCAGCAGCCAAGGCGGGACTAGCGGGCGCACAGATACGCAGTATTTT. It is translated as CASSQGGTSGRTDTQYF.

The gene calls are TRBV20-1 and TRBJ2-1; 11 nucleotides agree with TRBD2. V lost 3 bases and J lost 8; bases outside the gene matches: 12. CDR3 length: 16 amino acids. Germline-derived CDR1 and CDR2 are DFQATT and SNEGSKA (reference sequence). The CDR3 bases are TGCAGTGCTAGGGTCATAGCGGGAGGGCCTAAGGATGAGCAGTTCTTC. Translating it yields CSARVIAGGPKDEQFF.

The chain combines TRBV20-1 with TRBJ2-5; 14 nucleotides match TRBD2. The J call may be in error: the DNA end matches TRBJ2-7 better. This CDR3 has 16 amino acids. Germline loops: CDR1 DFQATT, CDR2 SNEGSKA (reference sequence). The CDR3 loop reads CSAPRLAGGPRDEQYF. In DNA form, the CDR3 reads TGCAGTGCGCCCCGACTAGCGGGAGGGCCCAGAGACGAGCAGTACTTC.

The V call is TRBV10-3, the J call TRBJ2-1, with D hard to call. CDR3 length: 11 residues. Germline values: CDR1 ENHRY, CDR2 SYGVKD. V lost 3 bases and J 8 bases, leaving 5 bases between the germline ends. The CDR3 loop is CAISELDEQFF. The CDR3 nucleotides are TGTGCCATCAGTGAACTGGATGAGCAGTTCTTC.

This clonotype was seen a handful of times. The chain employs TRBV9 and TRBJ1-1; maybe TRBD1 (5 bases). Germline assignment: CDR1 SGDLS and CDR2 YYNGEE. CDR3 length: 16 amino acids. The ends were cut back, 2 bases at V and 1 base at J, with 15 bases in the middle. In DNA, the CDR3 is TGTGCCAGCAGCGTCTTTGCCAGGGCAAGGAACACTGAAGCTTTCTTT. This codes for CASSVFARARNTEAFF. The full variable domain, rest sourced from reference TRBV9 and TRBJ1-1, is DSGVTQTPKHLITATGQRVTLRCSPRSGDLSVYWYQQSLDQGLQFLIQYYNGEERAKGNILERFSAQQFPDLHSELNLSSLELGDSALYFCASSVFARARNTEAFFGQGTRLTVV.

The V gene is TRBV10-3, the J gene TRBJ2-1; 14 bases are shared with TRBD2. This CDR3 is 16 amino acids long. Germline loops: CDR1 ENHRY, CDR2 SYGVKD. The V and J ends lost 6 bases and 7 bases, in that order; junction bases with no gene match: 8. CDR3 region: CAIRDGTSGRVNEQFF. The CDR3 DNA follows: TGTGCCATCAGGGACGGGACTAGCGGGAGAGTAAATGAGCAGTTCTTC.

J is TRBJ1-4 and V is TRBV2; the D gene is possibly TRBD1 (5 bases). The CDR3 sequence is 13 residues long. Germline lookup yields CDR1 SNHLY and CDR2 FYNNEI. Trimming shortened V by 8 bases and J by 4 bases, and 11 bases separated the two germline ends. CDR3 region: CASGARGNEKLFF. In DNA, the CDR3 is TGTGCCAGCGGGGCGCGGGGTAATGAAAAACTGTTTTTT.

V and J are TRBV20-1 and TRBJ1-5, with a weak D call TRBD1 (5 bases). The V gene lost 3 bases and the J gene lost 0 bases, with 18 bases spanning the gap. The CDR3 runs to 17 residues. The germline V gene encodes CDR1 DFQATT and CDR2 SNEGSKA (reference sequence). CDR3 loop: CSARPGRRFYSNQPQHF. The DNA of the CDR3 is TGCAGTGCTAGGCCGGGACGCAGGTTTTATAGCAATCAGCCCCAGCATTTT.

V and J are TRBV11-1 and TRBJ1-1, with TRBD1 identical over 8 bases. The germline V gene encodes CDR1 SGHAT and CDR2 FQDESV (reference sequence). This CDR3 has 14 residues. Unmatched junction bases numbered 6, after V lost 4 bases and J lost 5 bases. Written as DNA, the CDR3 is TGTGCCAGCAGCTATGGACAGGGTACGACTGAAGCTTTCTTT. Translated, it gives CASSYGQGTTEAFF.

This clonotype was counted a few times. V gene TRBV29-1 combines with J gene TRBJ2-6; the D is unclear. CDR1 and CDR2 (germline): SQVTM, ANQGSEA. The V end was cut by 4 bases, the J end by 4 bases, with 20 bases between. The CDR3 spans 17 residues. The CDR3 region has the DNA TGCAGCGTTGTCATCGGGCCCCTAGGCGCCGGGGCCAACGTCCTGACTTTC. As protein: CSVVIGPLGAGANVLTF.

The chain carries TRBV20-1 and TRBJ2-1, with D possibly TRBD1 on 5 matching bases. Deletions cut 7 bases from V and 1 base from J, with 14 bases between. Germline V gene data show CDR1 as DFQATT and CDR2 as SNEGSKA (reference sequence). This CDR3 region has 14 residues. DNA of the CDR3: TGCAGTGTTCTGGGGCGGCGGTCCTACAATGAGCAGTTCTTC. Translated: CSVLGRRSYNEQFF.

CDR3 protein: CASSLLGIPEQYF. CDR3 nucleotide sequence: TGTGCCAGCAGTTTATTAGGGATCCCCGAGCAGTACTTC. The chain is built from TRBV28 and TRBJ2-5; D gene uncertain. TRBJ2-7 explains the end of the DNA better; the J call may be wrong. The CDR3 has 13 amino acids. Germline CDR1 reads MDHEN; CDR2 reads SYDVKM.

The chain links TRBV7-9 to TRBJ2-7; D possibly corresponds to TRBD1 (5 bases). Germline V gene lookup returns CDR1 SEHNR and CDR2 FQNEAQ (reference sequence). This CDR3 region has 16 residues. Trimming took off 5 bases at V and 0 bases at J, with 17 bases between the two ends. CDR3 amino acids: CASSPTRGRVSYEQYF. CDR3 bases: TGTGCCAGCAGCCCAACAAGGGGAAGGGTCTCCTACGAGCAGTACTTC. The full variable domain, with the rest looked up from reference TRBV7-9 and TRBJ2-7, is DTGVSQNPRHKITKRGQNVTFRCDPISEHNRLYWYRQTLGQGPEFLTYFQNEAQLEKSRLLSDRFSAERPKGSFSTLEIQRTEQGDSAMYLCASSPTRGRVSYEQYFGPGTRLTVT.

This clonotype is a singleton in its sample. The CDR3 sequence is CASSPRQKTHETQYF. Written as DNA, the CDR3 is TGTGCCAGCAGCCCCCGACAGAAAACCCATGAGACCCAGTACTTC. This chain joins TRBV7-4 and TRBJ2-7, with a tentative D call TRBD1 (5 bases). The J call may be mistaken, given a closer DNA end match to TRBJ2-5. CDR1 is SGHVT and CDR2 is SQSDAQ in the germline V gene. The CDR3 sequence is 15 residues long.

This clonotype has only a few counts. This chain joins TRBV18 and TRBJ2-1; the D gene is possibly TRBD1 (6 bases). V gave up 2 bases and J gave up 9 bases, with 20 bases separating them. This CDR3 region has 16 residues. CDR1 is KGHSH and CDR2 is LQKENI in the germline V gene. The CDR3 DNA follows: TGTGCCAGCTCACCAGGGGCCGCAGGGGTTGGTATTGAGCAGTTCTTC. This encodes CASSPGAAGVGIEQFF.

J is TRBJ2-7 and V is TRBV5-1; weak D call: TRBD1 (5 bases). The V gene's germline CDR1 is SGHRS and CDR2 YFSETQ. The CDR3 is 13 amino acids. V shed 4 bases and J shed 2 bases, with 10 bases lying between them. CDR3 DNA sequence: TGCGCCAGCAGCCCAGAGACAGCCTACGAGCAGTACTTC. It codes for CASSPETAYEQYF.